This T cell receptor (beta chain) comes out of a study of OX40 agonist ivuxolimab in advanced cancers. Background on the whole study: Ivuxolimab was a fully human IgG2 agonistic monoclonal antibody targeting the costimulatory receptor OX40 (CD134). Intravenous ivuxolimab was administered to patients every 2 weeks at six dose levels: 0.01, 0.1, 0.3, 1.5, 3 and 10 mg/kg. Three dose-escalation patients achieved partial responses, one with hepatocellular carcinoma and two with cutaneous melanoma. Peripheral TCRbeta sequencing was intended to test whether TCR sequence diversity was altered and clonal T-cell expansion was caused by ivuxolimab. The dose-escalation cohort was 82.7% male with a mean age of roughly 60 years, ranging from 23 to 79. Patients were allowed to have had prior anti-PD-1, anti-PD-L1 or anti-CTLA-4 therapy, and around 43% of the dose-escalation patients had been treated with checkpoint inhibitors. The monotherapy dose-escalation portion (N ≈ 52 patients) of the phase I ivuxolimab trial is reported in the paper. Of the roughly 51 patients in dose escalation, 19 had hepatocellular carcinoma, approximately 15 had melanoma, 9 had renal cell carcinoma and 9 had head and neck cancer. Overall study outcomes, separate from this receptor: After ivuxolimab, more expanded clones were found on average in CD8+ T cells than in CD4+ T cells. In the 0.1-3.0 mg/kg groups, partial responders had among the lowest normalized peripheral clonal expansion, particularly in CD8+ T cells. Clonal expansion of both CD4+ and CD8+ blood T cells was observed from baseline to week 6 at doses 0.1 to 3.0 mg/kg. The antigen specificity of the peripheral T cells that underwent clonal expansion was not determined. Low levels of normalized T-cell clonal expansion were also seen in some patients who did not respond.

CDR1 and CDR2 were assigned from the germline V gene as MGHRA and YSYEKL. Between the V and J ends, shortened by 4 bases and 2 bases respectively, the junction contains 10 bases. There are 14 amino acids in the CDR3, from cysteine to phenylalanine inclusive. The sequence is cut down to CDR3 DNA, 42 bases in frame from base 1. Genomic DNA was extracted from sorted cells for sequencing of the TCRbeta CDR3 region. TCRbeta CDR3 regions were sequenced using the immunoSEQ Assay. Not all clones reach the TCRdb copy of this immuneACCESS table, which keeps in-frame sequences only. Checked studies attribute under half of the gap to unresolved V genes and leave the rest unexplained. Within this sample are some 90,000 clones, with about nine tenths of them counted one time only. Together, the top ten hold approximately 0.29% of the sample. Of note for this clone: This clone's antigen is unknown. The input lacks base qualities; no much larger clone sits a single base away.

The trial excluded patients who had a history of autoimmune disease or were on systemic immunosuppression. Peripheral blood for TCR sequencing was collected from all dose cohorts at baseline, on cycle 4 day 1, and on cycle 7 day 1. The samples were taken from a phase I, first-in-human, multicenter, open-label dose-escalation trial of ivuxolimab. Adults with locally advanced or metastatic head and neck squamous cell, hepatocellular, melanoma or renal cell carcinoma were enrolled in the trial. Before TCR sequencing, CD4+ and CD8+ T cells were separately sorted from peripheral blood. The sample was CD4+ or CD8+ T cells sorted from blood, taken in a trial of the OX40 agonist ivuxolimab. The source of this sequence is an adult with an advanced solid tumor such as melanoma, head and neck, liver or kidney cancer. This chain is built from TRBV4-1 and TRBJ2-3, with the D gene call left open. The bases are TGCGCCAGCAGCCCCGAAGAGAACACAGATACGCAGTATTTT. It encodes CASSPEENTDTQYF.